This T cell receptor (beta chain) comes out of a study of cytomegalovirus exposure and HLA in healthy donors (dated by TCRdb to 2016 to 2017). For context, the study as a whole: An earlier analysis of some 620 of the donors reported approximately 260 Gb of sequence data and 95 million to 120 million unique TCR beta sequences obtained from about 179 million T cells. Of the roughly 400 genotyped donors, over 65% fell in the genetic ancestry cluster associated with self-reported Caucasian donors. Donor age, sex, ethnicity and CMV serostatus were compiled together with the repertoire data. An early release that covered about 640 HLA-typed donors contained approximately 300 gigabases of sequencing data and 75 million to 100 million unique TCR sequences. High-throughput TCR immunosequencing, statistical association of individual TCRs with disease status, and machine learning were combined to predict cytomegalovirus infection status. About five DR-DQ haplotypes were handled as single units for association and clustering because linkage in the cohort was strong. Both class I and class II loci were covered by HLA typing, at four-digit resolution. In an earlier analysis of roughly 580 of the donors, high-throughput TCR beta sequencing was used to judge whether each TCR beta V gene segment behaved as functional or pseudogenic. On average, 235,054 unique TCR beta nucleotide sequences were sequenced per donor among a few hundred genotyped donors of the cohort, with 15% to 20% of those sequences being non-productive. Typing coverage differed by locus: A, B, C, DRB1 and DQB1 were typed in roughly 620-630 donors, DQA1 in about 510, DPA1 in 600 to 610, and DPB1 in just under 480. The study aimed to test whether signatures of past pathogen exposure could be identified by cataloging public T cell receptors. Genome-wide SNP genotypes for about 65% of the 666 donors were used in a later genetic analysis, which treated that subset as a discovery cohort. All discovery cohort repertoires had been generated using a single sequencing platform. The T cell repertoires of around 730 subjects were profiled by immunosequencing and related to cytomegalovirus serostatus. The later analysis used no new phenotypic data to find candidate immune exposures, relying instead on TCR beta sequences and their occurrence across donors. To study patterns of TCR occurrence, a later analysis re-analyzed previously published TCR beta repertoires from 700 or so donors and added high-resolution HLA genotyping. Besides the first cohort of 666 subjects, a separate validation cohort made up of over 95 different subjects was used. What the research found in general, with its limitations: According to a later analysis, TCR association rates differed among HLA loci, with DRB1 alleles showing the most associated TCRs and HLA-C alleles showing the fewest. In a later genetic analysis, a missense DCLRE1C variant was associated with V-gene and J-gene trimming of TCR beta chains, and the association was replicated in an independent cohort. In the study, 164 TCR beta chains were listed as associated with cytomegalovirus. Most CMV-associated TCR beta chains appeared to be HLA-restricted in a later analysis, and the HLA associations seemed to be driven largely by CMV exposure. Assigning TCR associations to individual alleles was difficult when HLA alleles, especially DR and DQ, strongly co-occurred. Linkage disequilibrium might explain the correlated functional status among segregating V segments, but an unknown experimental factor could not be excluded. The cohort was sequenced for TCR beta chains only, and without alpha or paired-chain data the features that could be detected were limited. The only immune exposure information available for the cohort was CMV serostatus. In a later analysis, several top co-occurrence clusters were reported to appear linked to parvovirus B19, influenza, CMV and Epstein-Barr virus. Because the 87-base-pair reads could not distinguish some IMGT-functional V segments, including TRBV6-2 and TRBV6-3, those segments were excluded. An earlier analysis of approximately 600 of the donors showed that most TCR beta V segments appeared in productive rearrangements either about 87% or about 30% of the time, which broadly matched IMGT annotations. According to a later genetic analysis, donors in an Asian-associated ancestry cluster had fewer N-insertions in productive TCRs than the approximately 630-donor mean. In both the original and validation cohorts, the classifier was reported to diagnose cytomegalovirus status with high specificity and sensitivity. A later analysis associated around 16,000 TCR beta sequences with specific HLA alleles at a false discovery rate of 0.05. Presence/absence analyses assumed roughly uniform sequencing depth across donors, an assumption that may not hold. A cluster of highly shared sequence variants was judged likely to be a technical artifact of the sequencing pipeline. It was suggested by the authors that the approach could potentially be generalized to other disease states and immunological phenotypes. A further reported finding was that TCR beta sequences accurately predicted the HLA-A and HLA-B alleles for most subjects in the first cohort. A few of the identified cytomegalovirus-associated TCR beta chains were confirmed in vitro to be specific for cytomegalovirus antigens. Because some donors lacked HLA typing at each locus, the association tests relied only on the typed subset. In a later analysis, HLA-associated TCR beta chains showed more clonal expansion and lower generation probabilities than non-associated chains that were equally common. Over 15 rarely observed V segments, including chromosome 9 orphons, were excluded from the earlier analysis of some 590 of the donors because counts were too low. Across donors, most TCR sequences were observed very rarely, whereas some public TCRs were present in many individuals.

The method behind the library was the immunoSEQ multiplex PCR assay. For the multiplex PCR, a mixture combining 60 forward primers for TCR Vbeta segments and 13 reverse primers for TCR Jbeta segments was used. Amplification of the CDR3 region of rearranged TCR beta genes was performed with a multiplex PCR assay on genomic DNA. Amplified TCR beta libraries were sequenced as 87-base-pair reads on the Illumina HiSeq System. As for how the authors treated the data: In a later analysis, 70 million to 95 million unique TCR beta chains were counted across the roughly 700 repertoires, and around 10 million of these chains were shared by at least two donors. Raw reads were error-corrected and collapsed into unique sequences with a nearest-neighbor algorithm that merged closely related sequences to remove PCR and sequencing errors. Alignment of CDR3 sequences to IMGT reference sequences was used to assign V, D and J gene segments. For a sequence to be retained, a match of at least six nucleotides was required to both a V gene segment and a J gene segment. A rearrangement counted as productive if the CDR3 had no stop codons and remained in frame with V and J, and every other rearrangement counted as non-productive. CDR3 was defined by IMGT convention, running from the second conserved V-encoded cysteine to the conserved J-encoded phenylalanine. In an earlier analysis of more than 550 of the donors, sequences lacking an unambiguous match to a single V gene segment were excluded. In an earlier analysis of several hundred of the donors, V segments were called functional above 56.7% productive rearrangements and were called segregating when the between-donor standard deviation exceeded 5%. To diagnose cytomegalovirus status from the catalog of TCR beta chain sequences, a statistical classification framework was built. V and J gene assignment, in a later analysis, came from comparing TCR nucleotide sequences with IMGT/GENE-DB human TR gene sequences. Using the TCRdist pipeline, a later analysis assigned CDR3 sequences along with most-parsimonious VDJ recombination scenarios. In a later analysis, every TCR beta chain was defined by the combination of its CDR3 amino acid sequence and its V-gene family, and reads without a unique V-gene family were dropped. In a later analysis, approximately 640 highly shared, low-generation-probability nucleotide sequences were removed to address suspected cross-contamination and a sequencing artifact. In a later analysis, a clonal expansion index was calculated for each public chain from normalized within-repertoire ranks of inferred template counts. In a later analysis, generation probabilities were computed with a VDJ recombination model fitted to out-of-frame rearrangements, and the resulting probabilities were checked against IGoR. A later analysis scored TCR-TCR, TCR-HLA and TCR-CMV co-occurrence with hypergeometric tests, applying a repertoire-size bias correction to TCR pairs. In a later analysis, false discovery rates were estimated by permuting HLA or CMV assignments 20 times. A later analysis grouped co-occurring TCRs with DBSCAN, adding TCRdist sequence similarity when clustering within HLA-allele-positive subsets. Repertoires with fewer than 30,000 or more than 120,000 public chains were left out of co-occurrence clustering, as were roughly five repertoires with anomalous nucleotide sharing. TCRdb mirrors the immuneACCESS table, restricted to in-frame sequences. Some clones are absent from its copies; in checked studies, under half trace to an unresolved V gene, and the reason for the others is unknown. V, J and clone size derive from that table, while D and trimming were established from the DNA sequence. For this sample there are under 200,000 clones; over 70% appear just once. Around 4% of the sample is held by the ten biggest clonotypes.

Points on this clone: Its specific antigen is unknown. No much larger clonotype is one base removed from it; base qualities were not supplied.

The cohort consisted of some 730 healthy bone marrow donors. At the time of sampling, all cohort members were nominally healthy, though unrecorded immune exposures were likely present. The donor was CMV seronegative and belonged to the group of 350 to 400 seronegative cohort members. Every donor gave a peripheral blood sample, and the peripheral blood mononuclear cells from that sample were used for TCR beta sequencing. The Qiagen DNeasy Blood Extraction Kit was used to extract genomic DNA from the blood cell samples. As encoded in the germline V gene (reference sequence), CDR1 is LNHDA while CDR2 is SQIVND. Relative to germline, V is 5 bases shorter and J is 5 bases shorter, with 13 bases between their ends. From the cysteine up to the phenylalanine, the CDR3 has a length of 13 residues. Only the CDR3 region is kept as DNA, spanning 39 bases read in frame from base 1.

The chain was built from TRBV19 and TRBJ2-7, and the D gene may be TRBD1, 6 bases matching. This receptor was taken from a man between 50 and 59 years old in good health and CMV-seronegative. The sequenced sample was PBMCs. For the CDR3, the sequence is CASSPGVLNEQYF. The nucleotide sequence reads TGTGCCAGTAGTCCAGGGGTACTTAACGAGCAGTACTTC.